This TCR beta chain was documented in a study of T cell responses to AZD1222 COVID-19 vaccine. TCRdb's copy holds only in-frame clones and misses some; the assay was immunoSEQ multiplex PCR. The sample yields some 47,000 clones, around 90% seen once. The study's findings and limits: Sampling that yielded the repertoires occurred only after the peak T cell response. Females made up more of the donors, who were largely white British, and clonal diversity may have come out too low. After two AZD1222 doses, spike-specific TCR breadth and depth rose versus day 0.

Of note for this clone: Its antigen is as yet unknown.

The sequences come from peripheral blood, collected 28 days after the second AZD1222 dose. The sequence came from an adult who received the AZD1222 COVID-19 vaccine.

The CDR3 region is CASSQDLGGNEKLFF. The CDR3 region has the DNA TGTGCCAGCAGCCAGGACCTTGGAGGTAATGAAAAACTGTTTTTT. The V and J genes are TRBV4-2 and TRBJ1-4; D not certain. Trimming took 3 bases from V and 4 from J, leaving 12 bases between them. Germline CDR1 reads LGHNA; CDR2 reads YNFKEQ. This CDR3 is built from 15 residues.